These 8 T cell receptor beta chains originate from one sample sequenced in a study of cytomegalovirus exposure and HLA in healthy donors. The PCR was carried out with 60 Vbeta primers and 13 Jbeta primers. Assay: immunoSEQ multiplex PCR; the TCRdb copy retains only in-frame clones and omits some. The sample holds 120,000 or so clones, 75% to 90% seen once. The sample consisted of PBMCs. The receptors stem from a man between 40 and 49 years old in good health and CMV-seronegative.

The chain uses TRBV18 and TRBJ2-7; TRBD1 matches at 7 bases. The CDR3 runs 17 residues. CDR1 is KGHSH and CDR2 is LQKENI in the germline V gene. V lost 4 bases, J lost 2 bases, and 14 bases stayed unmatched. In nucleotides, the CDR3 is TGTGCCAGCTCACTACCGACAGGGTACGGTATCCCCTACGAGCAGTACTTC. As protein: CASSLPTGYGIPYEQYF.

This sequence joins TRBV29-1 and TRBJ1-2, with a tentative D call TRBD1 (5 bases). The CDR3 is made up of 13 amino acids. Germline CDR1 is SQVTM and CDR2 is ANQGSEA. V dropped 6 bases and J dropped 4 bases, with 15 bases sitting between them. As DNA, the CDR3 is TGCAGCGTCCCTCCAGGGCTCAGCTATGGCTACACCTTC. This translates into CSVPPGLSYGYTF.

The chain uses TRBV10-3 and TRBJ1-6, with 7 nucleotides matching TRBD1. CDR1 and CDR2 from the germline V gene are ENHRY and SYGVKD. The ends lost 11 bases at V and 7 bases at J; junction bases unmatched: 11. The CDR3 runs 14 residues. The CDR3 loop reads CAARDRLWNSPLHF. The CDR3 region has the DNA TGTGCCGCCCGGGACAGATTGTGGAATTCACCCCTCCACTTT.

The chain is built from TRBV5-4 and TRBJ1-1, with 8 bases lining up with TRBD1. In germline, CDR1 is SGHNT, CDR2 YYREEE (reference sequence). J was trimmed by 5 bases and V by 5 bases; bases with no gene match: 20. The CDR3 has 18 residues. The CDR3 DNA is TGTGCCAGCAGTAAGGATTTGTGGGGCCAGGGGGCTAAAACTGAAGCTTTCTTT. This encodes CASSKDLWGQGAKTEAFF. The variable domain in full, completed from reference TRBV5-4 and TRBJ1-1, reads ETGVTQSPTHLIKTRGQQVTLRCSSQSGHNTVSWYQQALGQGPQFIFQYYREEENGRGNFPPRFSGLQFPNYSSELNVNALELDDSALYLCASSKDLWGQGAKTEAFFGQGTRLTVV.

The V and J genes are TRBV7-6 and TRBJ2-7; 7 bases agree with TRBD1. Germline CDR1 reads SGHVS; CDR2 reads FNYEAQ. This CDR3 comprises 13 residues. V lost 5 bases, J lost 3 bases, and 4 bases stayed unmatched. The CDR3 DNA is TGTGCCAGCAGCCTCCGGGACAGCTACGAGCAGTACTTC. Protein: CASSLRDSYEQYF.

This clone appeared a single time. This rearrangement joins TRBV28 to TRBJ2-1; 9 bases align to TRBD1. CDR3 length equals 18 residues. V lost 4 bases and J lost 4; bases outside the gene matches: 14. Germline values: CDR1 MDHEN, CDR2 SYDVKM. The chain's CDR3 is CASSSTGGPRYRYNEQFF. CDR3 in DNA: TGTGCCAGCAGTTCTACAGGGGGCCCTAGGTACCGGTACAATGAGCAGTTCTTC. Full variable domain (outside the CDR3, taken from reference TRBV28 and TRBJ2-1): DVKVTQSSRYLVKRTGEKVFLECVQDMDHENMFWYRQDPGLGLRLIYFSYDVKMKEKGDIPEGYSVSREKKERFSLILESASTNQTSMYLCASSSTGGPRYRYNEQFFGPGTRLTVL.

This clone appeared a few times. The chain recombines TRBV5-6 with TRBJ1-2, with D perhaps TRBD1 (6 bases). Germline loops: CDR1 SGHDT, CDR2 YYEEEE. The ends were cut back, 2 bases at V and 8 bases at J, with 13 bases in the middle. The CDR3 loop spans 13 amino acids. The CDR3, as DNA: TGTGCCAGCAGCTTTATGGGGGCCGGAGGCTACACCTTC. Translation gives CASSFMGAGGYTF.

This rearrangement joins TRBV29-1 to TRBJ1-2, with D perhaps TRBD1 (5 bases). V lost 6 bases and J 4 bases, leaving 18 bases between the germline ends. The CDR3 has 14 residues. Germline V gene lookup returns CDR1 SQVTM and CDR2 ANQGSEA. The CDR3 coding sequence is TGCAGCGTCCGGAGTCAGGGTTTCTCCTATGGCTACACCTTC. Translating gives CSVRSQGFSYGYTF.